The rows below give T cell receptor beta chains drawn from one sample of a study of shared clonotypes between healthy human individuals. Using immunoSEQ multiplex PCR, the repertoire was profiled, and TCRdb retains in-frame clones only, with some absent. Of around 650,000 clones in the sample, about 95% are singletons; the top ten hold about 0.11%. Input material: naive CD8+ T cells sorted from blood. These receptors all come from a woman younger than 45 in good health. Both conserved end residues are part of each CDR3. A D gene is named only where the DNA matches it firmly. Clone size is shown for a subset of rows, as once, few, many or a class of expanded clone.

clone_size,cdr3_length,j_call,v_call,d_call,cdr3_nt,cdr3_aa
.,14,TRBJ2-7,TRBV6-1,.,TGTGCCAGCACTGATAGGCCAGGGCCTAAGGAGCAGTACTTC,CASTDRPGPKEQYF
once,15,TRBJ1-2,TRBV12-5,.,TGTGCTAGTGGTTTGGACAGGGTGGGTCGAGATGGCTACACCTTC,CASGLDRVGRDGYTF
.,17,TRBJ2-2,TRBV4-1,.,TGCGCCAGCAGCCAAGGGGGTAGGGGATTGGGCACCGGGGAGCTGTTTTTT,CASSQGGRGLGTGELFF
once,15,TRBJ2-7,TRBV7-9,TRBD1,TGTGCCAGCAGCCCCGGACAGGGGAATCTGTACGAGCAGTACTTC,CASSPGQGNLYEQYF
.,14,TRBJ1-5,TRBV27,.,TGTGCCAGCAGTTTATCAGGGGGCAATCAGCCCCAGCATTTT,CASSLSGGNQPQHF
.,15,TRBJ2-7,TRBV13,.,TGTGCCAGCAGCAAACAGGGTCGCAAGCCCTACGAGCAGTACTTC,CASSKQGRKPYEQYF
.,11,TRBJ2-3,TRBV27,.,TGTGCCAGCAGAGTGGCAGATACGCAGTATTTT,CASRVADTQYF
.,15,TRBJ2-3,TRBV19,.,TGTGCCAGTAGTATAGATCGACCGGGCACAGATACGCAGTATTTT,CASSIDRPGTDTQYF
.,16,TRBJ2-7,TRBV15,TRBD1,TGTGCCACCAGCAGAGATTCGGGACAGGGGTCCTACGAGCAGTACTTC,CATSRDSGQGSYEQYF
.,12,TRBJ1-2,TRBV30,.,TGTGCCTGGAGTGTATTTGGGTTTGGCTACACCTTC,CAWSVFGFGYTF
.,17,TRBJ1-4,TRBV23-1,.,TGCGCCAGCAGTCAAACTTACAAGGGTGCGGCTAATGAAAAACTGTTTTTT,CASSQTYKGAANEKLFF
.,16,TRBJ2-1,TRBV5-8,TRBD2,TGTGCCAGCAGCTTGCGGCTCAGCGGGGCTTACAATGAGCAGTTCTTC,CASSLRLSGAYNEQFF
.,14,TRBJ1-5,TRBV5-1,.,TGCGCCAGCAGTCCCTTAGGGGTTAATCAGCCCCAGCATTTT,CASSPLGVNQPQHF
.,16,TRBJ2-7,TRBV5-1,TRBD2,TGCGCCAGCAGCTCGGGGGCGGGGACTAGGCCCTACGAGCAGTACTTC,CASSSGAGTRPYEQYF
.,16,TRBJ2-1,TRBV4-1,TRBD2,TGCGCCAGCAGCCGCCTACTAGCGGGAGCCGACAATGAGCAGTTCTTC,CASSRLLAGADNEQFF
.,14,TRBJ2-3,TRBV9,.,TGTGCCAGCAGCGTAGACGGGAGCACAGATACGCAGTATTTT,CASSVDGSTDTQYF
.,14,TRBJ2-7,TRBV19,.,TGTGCCAGTAGTATAGAGGTCGGGTCCTACGAGCAGTACTTC,CASSIEVGSYEQYF
.,12,TRBJ1-1,TRBV5-6,.,TGTGCCAGCACCGGCAGAAACACTGAAGCTTTCTTT,CASTGRNTEAFF
once,14,TRBJ2-1,TRBV2,.,TGTGCCAGTGGGGGGTTCTCCAAGGCGAATGAGCAGTTCTTC,CASGGFSKANEQFF
.,12,TRBJ1-1,TRBV2,TRBD1,TGTGCCAGCAGTGGCAGACAGGGGGAAGCTTTCTTT,CASSGRQGEAFF
.,15,TRBJ2-2,TRBV5-8,TRBD2,TGTGCCAGCACCATGCTAGCGGGAGCCGTCGGGGAGCTGTTTTTT,CASTMLAGAVGELFF
.,15,TRBJ2-1,TRBV27,.,TGTGCCAGCAGTACGGGAGCGGCCTCCTACAATGAGCAGTTCTTC,CASSTGAASYNEQFF
.,12,TRBJ1-1,TRBV4-2,.,TGTGCCAGCAGCAACGGCGCGAATGAAGCTTTCTTT,CASSNGANEAFF
.,17,TRBJ2-4,TRBV19,TRBD2,TGTGCCAGTACGGGGACTAGCGGGAGAAGGGCCAAAAACATTCAGTACTTC,CASTGTSGRRAKNIQYF
.,13,TRBJ2-1,TRBV13,.,TGTGCCAGCAGCTCCGAGAAAGGGAATGAGCAGTTCTTC,CASSSEKGNEQFF
few,12,TRBJ1-1,TRBV5-6,.,TGTGCCAGCAGCTTGGCTGGGCCCGAAGCTTTCTTT,CASSLAGPEAFF
.,16,TRBJ2-7,TRBV19,.,TGTGCCAGTAGTATATCTTCGGCTAGTCCCCCGTACGAGCAGTACTTC,CASSISSASPPYEQYF
.,16,TRBJ2-5,TRBV9,TRBD2,TGTGCCAGCAGCCCCTGGACTAGCGGGAGTTGGGAGACCCAGTACTTC,CASSPWTSGSWETQYF
once,14,TRBJ1-2,TRBV28,TRBD1,TGTGCCAGCAGTTTCCCCGGGACAGGATATGGCTACACCTTC,CASSFPGTGYGYTF
.,15,TRBJ2-1,TRBV27,TRBD2,TGTGCCAGCAGTTTGAGACTAGCGGGAGCAAGTGAGCAGTTCTTC,CASSLRLAGASEQFF
.,17,TRBJ1-6,TRBV19,.,TGTGCCAGTAGTATGGGCCGGAGAGCCGTATATAATTCACCCCTCCACTTT,CASSMGRRAVYNSPLHF
.,18,TRBJ1-1,TRBV10-3,TRBD1,TGTGCCATCAGTGAGTCTCAGGGGACAGGAAACATGAACACTGAAGCTTTCTTT,CAISESQGTGNMNTEAFF
.,12,TRBJ2-7,TRBV27,.,TGTGCCAGCAGTGCCGGGAGCTACGAGCAGTACTTC,CASSAGSYEQYF